Below, 20 T cell receptor beta chains from the same sample are listed, as sequenced in a study of a mutant IDH1 vaccine in newly diagnosed glioma. Some clones are missing from TCRdb's copy, which holds only in-frame ones; the method was immunoSEQ multiplex PCR. The top ten hold 6.5% to 9.5% of the sample, which has 29,000 or so clones, around 80% seen once. These TCRs' antigens remain unknown. Described time point: week 35, safety follow-up. All doses held 300 ug of mutant IDH1 20-mer peptide, with topical imiquimod. The input for sequencing was PBMCs, taken from a glioma patient whose treatment included an IDH1 peptide vaccine. The source of these receptors is a man aged 45-60 years with glioma.

In its sample, this clone was seen once. The J gene is TRBJ2-7, the V gene TRBV2; unclear D gene. The CDR3 loop spans 12 amino acids. V was cut by 7 bases and J by 1 base, with 8 bases left in between. Germline V gene lookup returns CDR1 SNHLY and CDR2 FYNNEI. The CDR3 is CASTGNSYEQYF. The CDR3 nucleotides are TGTGCCAGCACGGGCAATTCCTACGAGCAGTACTTC.

This chain joins TRBV5-1 and TRBJ2-7; 8 bases align to TRBD1. With 4 bases clipped from V and 5 bases from J, the junction kept 8 bases outside the gene matches. The CDR3 is 14 amino acids. Per germline, CDR1 SGHRS and CDR2 YFSETQ. The CDR3 protein is CASSLSGGFHEQYF. The CDR3 coding sequence is TGCGCCAGCAGCCTGTCAGGGGGCTTCCACGAGCAGTACTTC. The full variable domain, completed using reference TRBV5-1 and TRBJ2-7, is KAGVTQTPRYLIKTRGQQVTLSCSPISGHRSVSWYQQTPGQGLQFLFEYFSETQRNKGNFPGRFSGRQFSNSRSEMNVSTLELGDSALYLCASSLSGGFHEQYFGPGTRLTVT.

This clone came up a few times. J is TRBJ1-1 and V is TRBV11-2, with 7 bases lining up with TRBD1. V dropped 5 bases and J dropped 4; count of bases not matched to a gene: 7. The CDR3 spans 14 residues. The V gene's germline CDR1 is SGHAT and CDR2 FQNNGV. The CDR3 DNA reads TGTGCCAGCAGCCTGATGCAGGGGGGCACTGAAGCTTTCTTT. Residues: CASSLMQGGTEAFF.

J is TRBJ2-7 and V is TRBV6-5; TRBD1 matches at 8 bases. Trimming cost V 4 bases and J 7 bases; bases outside gene matches: 9. This CDR3 spans 14 amino acids. Per germline, CDR1 MNHEY and CDR2 SVGAGI. The CDR3, as DNA: TGTGCCAGCAGTTCGACAGGGGCCCCGTGGGAGCAGTACTTC. It translates to CASSSTGAPWEQYF.

The V and J genes are TRBV7-9 and TRBJ2-6; 7 positions match TRBD1. Germline-derived CDR1 and CDR2 are SEHNR and FQNEAQ (reference sequence). The CDR3 is 17 amino acids. The J segment lost 0 bases and the V segment lost 7 bases, leaving 9 bases of the junction unmatched. CDR3 residues: CASIQDRLGSGANVLTF. The CDR3 DNA sequence: TGTGCCAGCATCCAGGACAGGTTAGGCTCTGGGGCCAACGTCCTGACTTTC. Drawing the rest from reference TRBV7-9 and TRBJ2-6, the complete variable domain is DTGVSQNPRHKITKRGQNVTFRCDPISEHNRLYWYRQTLGQGPEFLTYFQNEAQLEKSRLLSDRFSAERPKGSFSTLEIQRTEQGDSAMYLCASIQDRLGSGANVLTFGAGSRLTVL.

The chain combines TRBV25-1 with TRBJ2-3; D remains unclear. Trimming stripped 4 bases from V and 2 bases from J, with 4 bases between. The CDR3 is made up of 12 amino acids. CDR1 MGHDK and CDR2 SYGVNS come from the germline V gene. The CDR3 region is CASSASTDTQYF. CDR3 DNA: TGTGCCAGCAGTGCCTCCACAGATACGCAGTATTTT.

This clone was counted between two and nine times. The rearrangement uses TRBV5-1 and TRBJ1-1; 7 bases agree with TRBD1. The CDR3 has 14 amino acids. Germline V lookup: CDR1 SGHRS, CDR2 YFSETQ. Trimming at V came to 4 bases and at J to 0 bases, leaving 3 bases not matched to a gene. This chain's CDR3 is CASSPDRLNTEAFF. In DNA, the CDR3 is TGCGCCAGCAGCCCGGACAGGTTGAACACTGAAGCTTTCTTT.

This clone was seen a few times. The J gene is TRBJ1-1, the V gene TRBV6-5, with a possible D match to TRBD1 (5 bases). The CDR3 has 13 residues. Trimming removed 2 bases from V and 3 bases from J, with 7 bases in between. CDR1 is MNHEY, CDR2 SVGAGI, per germline. Here the CDR3 reads CASSYLGDTEAFF. CDR3 nucleotide sequence: TGTGCCAGCAGTTACCTGGGGGACACTGAAGCTTTCTTT.

The V and J genes are TRBV7-8 and TRBJ1-5; D gene ambiguous. Germline V gene lookup returns CDR1 SGHVS and CDR2 FQNEAQ. The CDR3 loop spans 14 amino acids. Trimming removed 4 bases from V and 4 bases from J, with 11 bases in between. The CDR3 DNA is TGTGCCAGCAGCTACCAGGTAGCGAATCAGCCCCAGCATTTT. Protein product: CASSYQVANQPQHF. The full variable domain, rest sourced from reference TRBV7-8 and TRBJ1-5, is GAGVSQSPRYKVAKRGQDVALRCDPISGHVSLFWYQQALGQGPEFLTYFQNEAQLDKSGLPSDRFFAERPEGSVSTLKIQRTQQEDSAVYLCASSYQVANQPQHFGDGTRLSIL.

The CDR3 here is CASSARPSGVETQYF. CDR3 bases: TGTGCCAGCAGCGCCCGACCGTCCGGGGTGGAGACCCAGTACTTC. V and J are TRBV9 and TRBJ2-5, with D tentatively TRBD2 (5 bases). The CDR3 runs to 15 residues. Germline CDR1 is SGDLS and CDR2 is YYNGEE. V was cut by 3 bases and J by 5 bases, with 17 bases left in between.

The V and J genes are TRBV9 and TRBJ2-3; possible D gene TRBD2, 5 bases. The V gene's germline CDR1 is SGDLS and CDR2 YYNGEE. V gave up 2 bases and J gave up 3 bases, with 16 bases separating them. The CDR3 is 16 amino acids. CDR3 nucleotides: TGTGCCAGCAGCGTTCGTTTACAGAGGGAAACAGATACGCAGTATTTT. This encodes CASSVRLQRETDTQYF.

This clone was seen only once. This sequence joins TRBV29-1 and TRBJ2-1; D remains ambiguous. The CDR3 consists of 11 residues. The V gene lost 3 bases and the J gene lost 9 bases, with 9 bases spanning the gap. Per the germline V gene, CDR1 is SQVTM and CDR2 is ANQGSEA. CDR3 DNA: TGCAGCGTTGACCCCCAAGGTGAGCAGTTCTTC. The encoded protein is CSVDPQGEQFF.

The rearrangement joins TRBV9 to TRBJ2-3; D ambiguous. This CDR3 contains 14 residues. Germline CDR1 and CDR2: SGDLS and YYNGEE. The V gene lost 0 bases and the J gene lost 1 base, with 6 bases spanning the gap. The CDR3 loop reads CASSVETGTDTQYF. For the CDR3, the DNA is TGTGCCAGCAGCGTAGAGACTGGCACAGATACGCAGTATTTT.

V is TRBV7-2 and J is TRBJ2-1; 7 nucleotides agree with TRBD1. CDR3 length: 13 amino acids. Per germline, CDR1 SGHTA and CDR2 FQGNSA. The J segment lost 6 bases and the V segment lost 6 bases, leaving 5 bases of the junction unmatched. CDR3 in DNA: TGTGCCAGCAGGAAGACAGGGTTCAATGAGCAGTTCTTC. The encoded protein is CASRKTGFNEQFF.

This clone was detected only a few times. The chain carries TRBV7-2 and TRBJ2-3; D unresolved. V lost 3 bases and J lost 3, with 7 bases in between. The CDR3 has 13 amino acids. The V gene's germline CDR1 is SGHTA and CDR2 FQGNSA. The CDR3: CASSFGVTDTQYF. The DNA of the CDR3 is TGTGCCAGCAGCTTTGGCGTAACAGATACGCAGTATTTT. Supplemented by reference TRBV7-2 and TRBJ2-3, the full variable domain reads GAGVSQSPSNKVTEKGKDVELRCDPISGHTALYWYRQSLGQGLEFLIYFQGNSAPDKSGLPSDRFSAERTGGSVSTLTIQRTQQEDSAVYLCASSFGVTDTQYFGPGTRLTVL.

The chain combines TRBV5-5 with TRBJ1-2; the D gene is possibly TRBD1 (5 bases). Germline assignment: CDR1 SGHKS and CDR2 YYEKEE (reference sequence). The CDR3 contains 16 residues. V shed 3 bases and J shed 4 bases, with 19 bases lying between them. CDR3 loop: CASSSNRQGTSYGYTF. CDR3 nucleotides: TGTGCCAGCAGCTCCAATCGGCAGGGTACTTCCTATGGCTACACCTTC.

The chain couples TRBV6-1 to TRBJ1-2; D remains unclear. This CDR3 region has 13 residues. Trimming left V 7 bases short and J 0 bases short, with 9 bases between. Germline-derived CDR1 and CDR2 are MNHNS and SASEGT. The DNA of the CDR3 is TGTGCCAGCACGCCGGGCGCTAACTATGGCTACACCTTC. Translated, it gives CASTPGANYGYTF.

The chain combines TRBV11-2 with TRBJ2-5; D not certain. Per germline, CDR1 SGHAT and CDR2 FQNNGV. CDR3 size: 13 residues. V was shortened by 5 bases and J by 5 bases, with 12 bases between the two germline ends. CDR3 loop: CASSLGEKETQYF. The DNA for the CDR3 is TGTGCCAGCAGCCTTGGAGAGAAGGAGACCCAGTACTTC.

The chain carries TRBV2 and TRBJ1-5, with unresolved D. This CDR3 contains 14 residues. V was cut by 4 bases and J by 3 bases, with 10 bases left in between. Germline CDR1 and CDR2: SNHLY and FYNNEI. Here the CDR3 DNA reads TGTGCCAGCAGTGTGAACAGAATCAATCAGCCCCAGCATTTT. Translating it yields CASSVNRINQPQHF.

V usage is TRBV11-3 and J usage is TRBJ1-1, with TRBD1 as a possible D gene (5 bases). The length of the CDR3 is 15 residues. Germline values: CDR1 SGHNT, CDR2 YENEEA. Trimming left V 1 base short and J 4 bases short, with 13 bases between. The CDR3 loop is CASSLGAGRVTEAFF. Written as DNA, the CDR3 is TGTGCCAGCAGCTTAGGTGCGGGGCGGGTCACTGAAGCTTTCTTT.